Listed here is a single TCR beta chain. Its target is unknown. This specimen comes from a study of cytomegalovirus exposure and HLA in healthy donors. Those who donated were healthy bone marrow donors. Despite likely unrecorded immune exposures, the donors were nominally healthy at the time of sampling. The CDR3 runs to 15 residues. The germline gives CDR1 LGHNT, CDR2 FRNRAP. The V gene lost 0 bases and the J gene lost 3 bases, with 11 bases spanning the gap. Broader study findings: HLA alleles were associated with 17,000 or so TCR beta sequences in a later analysis at 0.05 false discovery rate. Later genetic work tied a missense DCLRE1C variant to beta-chain V and J trimming.

The primer mix had 60 Vbeta and 13 Jbeta primers. Sequencing used immunoSEQ multiplex PCR; TCRdb keeps in-frame clones, though not all of them. The sample yields about 150,000 clones, 80% seen once. The source is a male donor in good health and CMV-seronegative. The rearrangement uses TRBV12-5 and TRBJ1-2; D ambiguous. Sequencing was performed on PBMCs. The CDR3 loop reads CASGLVGRDDYGYTF. The CDR3 nucleotides read TGTGCTAGTGGTTTGGTAGGACGGGATGACTATGGCTACACCTTC.